The clone carrying this T cell receptor beta chain was detected only a few times. This sample was included in a study of CD8+CD57+ T cells in acquired aplastic anemia. The V and J ends lost 4 bases and 8 bases respectively, with 10 bases between them. Germline V gene data show CDR1 as SGHNT and CDR2 as YENEEA. The CDR3 is made up of 12 amino acids. Genomic DNA served as template for TCR beta VDJ and CDR3 profiling. TCRdb re-derived calls from the reads in MiXCR, one entry per CDR3 protein. The profile shows under 500,000 distinct CDR3 sequences, around a third of them singletons. An expansion of CD8+CD57+ cells by flow cytometry had been shown in patients chosen for sequencing.

The rearrangement joins TRBV11-3 to TRBJ2-3; D gene unclear. Sequenced sample: sorted CD4+, CD8+, or CD8+CD57+ T cells (not recorded which) from PBMCs. The origin of this receptor is a human donor with aplastic anemia. CDR3 sequence: CASSYSTGTQYF. As DNA, the CDR3 is TGTGCCAGCAGCTACTCGACTGGTACGCAGTATTTT.